This T cell receptor (beta chain) was profiled in a study of PD-1 blockade in classical Hodgkin lymphoma. A remark on this clone: Its antigen is as yet unknown.

Whole-study results and caveats: Underlying causes for the observed repertoire differences were not defined, possibly disease activity or prior therapy. Healthy donors reportedly exceeded newly diagnosed patients in baseline TCR diversity. Complete responders' baseline diversity resembled that of newly diagnosed patients.

The method was immunoSEQ multiplex PCR; TCRdb's version includes in-frame clones alone and lacks a portion of them. The sample includes about 72,000 clones, around 93% seen only once; the top ten take approximately 8%. Every patient was affected by relapse after autologous stem cell transplantation, while exposure to brentuximab vedotin was not uniform. Complete response, partial response or progressive disease made up the best responses. Germline V CDR1 and CDR2: SNHLY, FYNNEI. There are 15 residues in the CDR3. V shed 8 bases and J 2 bases; nucleotides not matched to a gene: 10. The receptor comes from a human donor with classical Hodgkin lymphoma. The chain uses TRBV2 and TRBJ2-3, with TRBD1 matching 7 bases. The source was peripheral blood mononuclear cells (PBMCs), collected at baseline. The CDR3 DNA is TGTGCCAGCCAAGAAAGGGGGCCCTACACAGATACGCAGTATTTT. Its translation: CASQERGPYTDTQYF.